These 3 T cell receptor beta chains were all obtained from the same sample, sequenced in a study of blood T cell repertoires in COVID-19. Measured with immunoSEQ multiplex PCR; TCRdb has only the in-frame clones, and not every one. The sample carries 75,000 to 90,000 clones, roughly 86% recorded once. Sequences were obtained from peripheral blood. The receptors shown here come from a man in his forties or fifties with active or convalescent COVID-19.

The genes are TRBV6-2 or TRBV6-3 and TRBJ1-1; 7 bases are a match to TRBD1. The CDR3 runs 14 residues. The germline V gene has CDR1 MNHEY and CDR2 SVGEGT. V dropped 2 bases and J dropped 5; count of bases not matched to a gene: 5. The CDR3 nucleotides read TGTGCCAGCAGTTACGGGGCCAGGGGGACTGAAGCTTTCTTT. Its translation: CASSYGARGTEAFF.

V and J are TRBV10-1 and TRBJ1-4; TRBD1 agrees at 10 bases. The germline V gene has CDR1 WNHNN and CDR2 SYGVQD (reference sequence). This CDR3 has 14 amino acids. V was pared by 6 bases and J by 11 bases, with 9 bases of the junction left unmatched. The CDR3: CASRAGTGASKLFF. Here the CDR3 DNA reads TGCGCCAGCAGGGCCGGGACAGGGGCGTCCAAACTGTTTTTT.

The genes are TRBV10-3 and TRBJ1-5; D is undetermined. The CDR3 sequence is 13 residues long. Germline CDR1 ENHRY, CDR2 SYGVKD. V was cut by 8 bases and J by 0 bases, with 8 bases left in between. The CDR3 protein is CAIGEGSNQPQHF. Written as DNA, the CDR3 is TGTGCCATCGGAGAAGGTAGCAATCAGCCCCAGCATTTT.